What follows are 29 T cell receptor beta chains derived from one specimen sequenced in a study of blood T cells in healthy people across ages. Primed by a sample-barcoded 5' primer and a J-beta primer mix, a second PCR proceeded for roughly 7 to 12 cycles. TCRdb recomputed calls from the 5' RACE reads with MiXCR, one row per CDR3 protein. The sample consists of about 1.5 million distinct CDR3 sequences, approximately 39% of them appearing once. Source material: blood. The origin of the receptors is a woman aged 18-35 years in good health.

Many counts were recorded for this clonotype. This chain uses TRBV20-1 with TRBJ1-1, with 8 bases fitting TRBD1. Trimming took 3 bases from V and 4 from J; bases not matched to a gene: 7. The CDR3 runs to 14 residues. Per the germline V gene, CDR1 is DFQATT and CDR2 is SNEGSKA (reference sequence). In DNA, the CDR3 is TGCAGTGCTAGTCAGGGGGCGCAGAGCACTGAAGCTTTCTTT. Protein sequence: CSASQGAQSTEAFF.

This chain uses TRBV5-1 with TRBJ2-7; a possible D gene is TRBD1 (6 bases). V lost 0 bases and J lost 9, with 16 bases in between. The CDR3 sequence is 14 residues long. Germline V gives CDR1 SGHRS, CDR2 YFSETQ. The CDR3 DNA is TGCGCCAGCAGCTTGGGACAGGCCTGGGGTGGGCAGTACTTC. The encoded protein is CASSLGQAWGGQYF.

This clonotype was counted only a few times. V gene TRBV11-2 combines with J gene TRBJ2-1, with a weak D call TRBD2 (6 bases). The V and J ends lost 4 bases and 9 bases respectively, with 7 bases between them. From germline, CDR1 is SGHAT and CDR2 FQNNGV. The CDR3 is 11 residues long. CDR3 DNA sequence: TGTGCCAGCAGCTGGGGAGGTGAGCAGTTCTTC. Residues: CASSWGGEQFF.

Worth noting for this clonotype: An end of the junction differs from the germline gene, which may be a read error. The chain links TRBV4-1 to TRBJ1-6; unclear D gene. The CDR3 contains 17 residues. Germline values: CDR1 MGHRA, CDR2 YSYEKL. Written as DNA, the CDR3 is TGCGCCAGCAGCCAAGAAGCCCTCAATAGGTATAGTTCACCCCTCCACTTT. It yields the protein CASSQEALNRYSSPLHF.

This clonotype appeared many times. The J gene is TRBJ2-3, the V gene TRBV3-1, with D possibly TRBD1 on 5 matching bases. The CDR3 has 13 residues. Between the trimmed V and J ends, which lost 4 bases and 1 base, there was a span of 6 bases. The germline CDR1 and CDR2 sequences are LGHDT and YNNKEL (reference sequence). Written as DNA, the CDR3 is TGTGCCAGCAGCCGCAGGGGCACAGATACGCAGTATTTT. Its translation: CASSRRGTDTQYF.

The chain is built from TRBV20-1 and TRBJ1-1; D uncertain. The CDR3 consists of 13 residues. Germline values: CDR1 DFQATT, CDR2 SNEGSKA (reference sequence). Trimming cost V 3 bases and J 6 bases, with 14 bases left between them. The CDR3 spells CSASNPVWPEAFF. The CDR3 DNA sequence: TGCAGTGCTAGTAATCCGGTCTGGCCTGAAGCTTTCTTT.

V and J are TRBV20-1 and TRBJ2-1; TRBD2 aligns across 11 bases. Germline CDR1 and CDR2: DFQATT and SNEGSKA (reference sequence). J lost 6 bases, V lost 6 bases, and 10 bases had no gene match. The CDR3 covers 15 residues. The CDR3 reads CSAKNSGRAFNEQFF. The CDR3 DNA is TGCAGTGCAAAAAATAGCGGGAGGGCCTTCAATGAGCAGTTCTTC.

The CDR3 region has the DNA TGCAGCGTCTCCCGGACAGGGGGCCCCCTCTCCTACGAGCAGTACTTC. It encodes CSVSRTGGPLSYEQYF. The J gene is TRBJ2-7, the V gene TRBV29-1, with TRBD1 matching over 11 bases. Germline V lookup: CDR1 SQVTM, CDR2 ANQGSEA. The V gene end was trimmed by 6 bases and the J gene end by 0 bases; junction bases not matched to a gene: 10. The CDR3 is 16 residues long.

A word on this clonotype: It is likely a read error, because the conserved phenylalanine at the end of the CDR3 is missing. The limits of the CDR3 on the DNA are not certain, so only TCRdb's listed CDR3 is given. This chain links TRBV2 with TRBJ2-7. Per germline, CDR1 SNHLY and CDR2 FYNNEI. The CDR3 has 11 residues if both end residues are counted. The CDR3 sequence: CASSEEETQYI.

This clonotype was picked up a small number of times. This chain connects TRBV5-1 to TRBJ2-3, with 7 bases aligning to TRBD1. The germline V gene has CDR1 SGHRS and CDR2 YFSETQ. This CDR3 contains 15 residues. V shed 4 bases, J shed 3 bases, and the junction held 8 bases outside the gene matches. The CDR3 region has the DNA TGCGCCAGCAGCGTAGACAGGGTGAAAACAGATACGCAGTATTTT. Residues: CASSVDRVKTDTQYF.

The chain combines TRBV27 with TRBJ1-5; D is undetermined. CDR1 and CDR2 (germline): MNHEY, SMNVEV (reference sequence). CDR3 size: 13 residues. Trimming left V 7 bases short and J 6 bases short, with 13 bases between. This chain's CDR3 is CASTASVSQPQHF. The CDR3 region has the DNA TGTGCCAGCACCGCGTCGGTTAGTCAGCCCCAGCATTTT.

This chain connects TRBV7-2 to TRBJ2-3, with D perhaps matching TRBD1 or TRBD2 (5 bases each). Germline CDR1 SGHTA, CDR2 FQGNSA. V lost 5 bases and J lost 1, with 16 bases in between. The CDR3 spans 16 residues. The CDR3 loop reads CASSSPGTARTDTQYF. The CDR3 nucleotides read TGTGCCAGCAGCAGCCCGGGGACGGCCCGCACAGATACGCAGTATTTT.

The V gene is TRBV3-1, the J gene TRBJ1-2; a possible D gene is TRBD1 (6 bases). CDR3 length: 16 amino acids. V dropped 0 bases and J dropped 4 bases, with 15 bases sitting between them. In germline, CDR1 is LGHDT, CDR2 YNNKEL (reference sequence). The chain's CDR3 is CASSQDSGGVLYGYTF. The CDR3 DNA follows: TGTGCCAGCAGCCAAGATTCGGGGGGCGTACTCTATGGCTACACCTTC.

With regard to this clonotype: A junction boundary mismatches the germline segment, possibly from a read error. The chain carries TRBV20-1 and TRBJ1-4; possible D gene TRBD1, 5 bases. Germline lookup yields CDR1 DFQATT and CDR2 SNEGSKA (reference sequence). CDR3 length: 15 amino acids. The CDR3 sequence is CSARGGWGTNEKPFF. The CDR3 DNA follows: TGCAGTGCTAGGGGGGGGTGGGGGACTAATGAAAAACCGTTTTTT.

The gene calls are TRBV6-5 and TRBJ2-3, with D perhaps assigned TRBD1 or TRBD2 (5 bases each). CDR3 size: 15 residues. Germline-derived CDR1 and CDR2 are MNHEY and SVGAGI. V gave up 6 bases and J gave up 3 bases, with 16 bases separating them. The CDR3 bases are TGTGCCAGCAGCCTTGGGACCTTGGTAACAGATACGCAGTATTTT. Translated: CASSLGTLVTDTQYF.

The chain uses TRBV7-2 and TRBJ2-3; 7 nucleotides align to TRBD1. Germline V gene lookup returns CDR1 SGHTA and CDR2 FQGNSA. The CDR3 spans 16 residues. V gave up 1 base and J gave up 0 bases; unmatched junction bases: 4. The CDR3 region is CASSLEGGRSTDTQYF. The CDR3 nucleotides read TGTGCCAGCAGCTTAGAAGGGGGCCGGAGCACAGATACGCAGTATTTT.

V is TRBV12-3 or TRBV12-4 and J is TRBJ2-2, with D possibly matching TRBD1 (5 bases). The ends were cut back, 2 bases at V and 4 bases at J, with 11 bases in the middle. The CDR3 totals 15 residues. The CDR3: CASSLYQGGTGELFF. CDR3 in DNA: TGTGCCAGCAGTTTATATCAGGGTGGCACCGGGGAGCTGTTTTTT.

The gene calls are TRBV11-1 and TRBJ2-1, with TRBD1 matching 8 bases. TRBJ2-7 explains the end of the DNA better; the J call may be wrong. This CDR3 has 17 amino acids. The germline V gene has CDR1 SGHAT and CDR2 FQDESV (reference sequence). The CDR3 region is CASSSRDRPGSYNEQYF. In DNA form, the CDR3 reads TGTGCCAGCAGCTCCAGGGACAGGCCAGGCTCCTACAATGAGCAGTACTTC.

CDR3 bases: TGCAGTGCTAGCGGGCAGGGTTTAGGGACTAACTATGGCTACACCTTC. It translates to CSASGQGLGTNYGYTF. This sequence joins TRBV20-1 and TRBJ1-2; D is possibly TRBD1 (5 bases). V lost 3 bases and J lost 0, with 17 bases in between. The CDR3 runs 16 residues. In germline, CDR1 is DFQATT, CDR2 SNEGSKA (reference sequence).

This sequence joins TRBV7-2 and TRBJ2-2; the match to TRBD2 covers 8 bases. Per germline, CDR1 SGHTA and CDR2 FQGNSA. The CDR3 runs 16 residues. The ends lost 2 bases at V and 5 bases at J; junction bases unmatched: 7. The CDR3: CASSLSPGGRTGELFF. In nucleotides, the CDR3 is TGTGCCAGCAGCTTAAGTCCGGGAGGGCGTACCGGGGAGCTGTTTTTT. Full variable domain (rest looked up from reference TRBV7-2 and TRBJ2-2): GAGVSQSPSNKVTEKGKDVELRCDPISGHTALYWYRQSLGQGLEFLIYFQGNSAPDKSGLPSDRFSAERTGGSVSTLTIQRTQQEDSAVYLCASSLSPGGRTGELFFGEGSRLTVL.

This clonotype has a single count. This chain uses TRBV4-1 with TRBJ1-2, with TRBD1 identical over 7 bases. The CDR3 is 14 residues long. Looked up from germline, CDR1 is MGHRA and CDR2 is YSYEKL. Trimming at V came to 1 base and at J to 2 bases, leaving 1 base not matched to a gene. The CDR3 loop is CASSQVQGNYGYTF. DNA of the CDR3: TGCGCCAGCAGCCAAGTACAGGGGAACTATGGCTACACCTTC.

This clonotype was seen a handful of times. The chain uses TRBV20-1 and TRBJ1-1; perhaps TRBD1 as D (5 bases). CDR3 length: 13 residues. Germline values: CDR1 DFQATT, CDR2 SNEGSKA (reference sequence). V was shortened by 3 bases and J by 4 bases, with 12 bases between the two germline ends. The CDR3 DNA is TGCAGTGCTAGGAAGGGGCGTCTCACTGAAGCTTTCTTT. It translates to CSARKGRLTEAFF.

Concerning this clonotype: This likely reflects a read error, since a far larger clone is one base away. The rearrangement uses TRBV7-2 and TRBJ2-7; D unclear. Trimming removed 1 base at V and 5 bases at J, with 9 bases between. This CDR3 spans 13 amino acids. CDR1 is SGHTA, CDR2 FQGNSA, per germline. The CDR3 reads CASSLGRADEQYF. In DNA form, the CDR3 reads TGTGCCAGCAGCTTAGGAAGGGCCGACGAGCAGTACTTC.

The chain couples TRBV29-1 to TRBJ2-2, with 7 bases that match TRBD2. V lost 5 bases and J lost 6; bases outside the gene matches: 15. The CDR3 contains 16 residues. Per the germline V gene, CDR1 is SQVTM and CDR2 is ANQGSEA. The CDR3 region is CSVFFSGGGVAGELFF. CDR3 DNA sequence: TGCAGCGTTTTCTTTTCGGGGGGAGGAGTTGCCGGGGAGCTGTTTTTT.

The V call is TRBV29-1, the J call TRBJ2-7, with D possibly being TRBD2 (6 bases). Trimming cost V 0 bases and J 4 bases, with 13 bases left between them. The CDR3 runs 14 residues. Germline CDR1 reads SQVTM; CDR2 reads ANQGSEA. The CDR3 loop reads CSVEDPSGSYEQYF. For the CDR3, the DNA is TGCAGCGTTGAAGATCCCAGCGGGTCGTACGAGCAGTACTTC.

This clonotype was seen more than once but under ten times. The genes are TRBV29-1 and TRBJ2-7; D is undetermined. The germline gives CDR1 SQVTM, CDR2 ANQGSEA. The CDR3 totals 13 residues. V dropped 2 bases and J dropped 2 bases, with 10 bases sitting between them. The CDR3 region is CSVESDFAYEQYF. The DNA of the CDR3 is TGCAGCGTTGAATCAGACTTTGCCTACGAGCAGTACTTC.

This chain uses TRBV7-2 with TRBJ2-7; no firm D call. The CDR3 runs 15 residues. Germline V CDR1 and CDR2: SGHTA, FQGNSA. V was trimmed by 5 bases and J by 0 bases, leaving 14 bases between them. CDR3 protein: CASSGRAGFSYEQYF. The DNA of the CDR3 is TGTGCCAGCAGCGGTAGGGCAGGTTTCTCCTACGAGCAGTACTTC.

Only a few counts were recorded for this clonotype. The rearrangement links TRBV10-3 to TRBJ2-2; D gene ambiguous. The CDR3 extends over 14 amino acids. Germline values: CDR1 ENHRY, CDR2 SYGVKD. V was pared by 2 bases and J by 7 bases, with 11 bases between. This CDR3 reads CAISEIGSYGELFF. The CDR3 DNA is TGTGCCATCAGTGAGATCGGCAGCTACGGGGAGCTGTTTTTT.

The genes are TRBV12-3 or TRBV12-4 and TRBJ2-1; 7 bases align to TRBD2. The CDR3 loop spans 15 amino acids. V gave up 4 bases and J gave up 2 bases; unmatched junction bases: 5. The CDR3 bases are TGTGCCAGCAGTTGGGGGGGGGGGGCCTACAATGAGCAGTTCTTC. Protein product: CASSWGGGAYNEQFF.